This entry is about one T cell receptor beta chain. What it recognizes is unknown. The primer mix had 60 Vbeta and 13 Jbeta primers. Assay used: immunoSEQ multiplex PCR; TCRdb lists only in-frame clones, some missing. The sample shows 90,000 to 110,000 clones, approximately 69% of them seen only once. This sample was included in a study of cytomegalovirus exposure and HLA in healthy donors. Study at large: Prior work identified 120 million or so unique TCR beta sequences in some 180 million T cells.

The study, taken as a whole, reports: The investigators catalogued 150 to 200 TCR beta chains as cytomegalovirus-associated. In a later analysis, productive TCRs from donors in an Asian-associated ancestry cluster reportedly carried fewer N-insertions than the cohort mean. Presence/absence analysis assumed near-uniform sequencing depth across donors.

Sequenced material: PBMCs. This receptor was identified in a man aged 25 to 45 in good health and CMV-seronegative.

As DNA, the CDR3 is TGTGCCAGCTCACCTTCGTCGGACAGGAACTATGGCTACACCTTC. It codes for CASSPSSDRNYGYTF. The V and J genes are TRBV18 and TRBJ1-2, with 7 bases that match TRBD1. The CDR3 runs to 15 residues. V lost 3 bases, J lost 2 bases, and 6 bases stayed unmatched. CDR1 and CDR2 (germline): KGHSH, LQKENI.